Below are 21 T cell receptor beta chains sequenced from a single sample in a study of cytomegalovirus exposure and HLA in healthy donors. PCR used 60 Vbeta primers and 13 Jbeta primers. Assay: immunoSEQ multiplex PCR; the TCRdb copy retains only in-frame clones and omits some. This table has 150,000 or so clones, 70% to 80% appearing once. The specimen sequenced was PBMCs. The receptors were gathered from a man younger than 45 in good health and CMV-seropositive.

The chain is built from TRBV7-9 and TRBJ1-2, with 8 bases matching TRBD1. The V gene end was trimmed by 5 bases and the J gene end by 7 bases; junction bases not matched to a gene: 6. Germline V lookup: CDR1 SEHNR, CDR2 FQNEAQ (reference sequence). This CDR3 spans 13 amino acids. CDR3 region: CASSPTGGGGYTF. In DNA form, the CDR3 reads TGTGCCAGCAGCCCCACAGGGGGAGGTGGCTACACCTTC.

The genes are TRBV7-2 and TRBJ1-1; D gene unclear. The CDR3 extends over 12 amino acids. CDR1 is SGHTA and CDR2 is FQGNSA in the germline V gene. V lost 1 base to trimming and J lost 5 bases, with 5 bases between them. This CDR3 is CASSLVPTEAFF. CDR3 DNA: TGTGCCAGCAGCTTAGTTCCGACTGAAGCTTTCTTT. The complete variable domain, with remaining parts taken from reference TRBV7-2 and TRBJ1-1, reads GAGVSQSPSNKVTEKGKDVELRCDPISGHTALYWYRQSLGQGLEFLIYFQGNSAPDKSGLPSDRFSAERTGGSVSTLTIQRTQQEDSAVYLCASSLVPTEAFFGQGTRLTVV.

The rearrangement uses TRBV18 and TRBJ2-3; the match to TRBD2 covers 10 bases. V dropped 2 bases and J dropped 3; count of bases not matched to a gene: 8. Germline lookup yields CDR1 KGHSH and CDR2 LQKENI. CDR3 length: 17 amino acids. The CDR3 DNA reads as TGTGCCAGCTCACCATCGCTAGCGGGAGCGGTGACAGATACGCAGTATTTT. Its translation is CASSPSLAGAVTDTQYF.

The chain couples TRBV11-2 to TRBJ2-7, with 7 nucleotides matching TRBD2. Germline V CDR1 and CDR2: SGHAT, FQNNGV. J lost 3 bases, V lost 1 base, and 6 bases had no gene match. The CDR3 runs 15 residues. The CDR3 DNA sequence: TGTGCCAGCAGCTTAGGACTAGCAGAGGTCTACGAGCAGTACTTC. It yields the protein CASSLGLAEVYEQYF.

The J gene is TRBJ2-3, the V gene TRBV5-1; the match to TRBD1 covers 7 bases. J was trimmed by 3 bases and V by 2 bases; bases with no gene match: 3. This CDR3 is built from 14 residues. Germline assignment: CDR1 SGHRS and CDR2 YFSETQ. The CDR3 sequence: CASSFPDRTDTQYF. The CDR3 bases are TGCGCCAGCAGCTTCCCGGACAGGACAGATACGCAGTATTTT.

Notes on this clone: This same CDR3 is encoded by further DNA sequences in the sample. The V call is TRBV7-6, the J call TRBJ2-1, with 11 positions matching TRBD2. The CDR3 runs to 16 residues. With 3 bases clipped from V and 3 bases from J, the junction kept 4 bases outside the gene matches. The germline V gene encodes CDR1 SGHVS and CDR2 FNYEAQ. The CDR3 loop reads CASSLGLAGGYNEQFF. For the CDR3, the DNA is TGTGCCAGCAGCTTGGGGCTAGCGGGAGGCTACAATGAGCAGTTCTTC.

The table lists this clone with a few counts. The CDR3 bases are TGTGCCAGCGACAGGGAAAACACAGATACGCAGTATTTT. It codes for CASDRENTDTQYF. The chain links TRBV28 to TRBJ2-3; 7 nucleotides align to TRBD1. Germline trimming cut 8 bases from V and 2 bases from J; bases unmatched to any gene: 4. The CDR3 is 13 amino acids. Per the germline V gene, CDR1 is MDHEN and CDR2 is SYDVKM.

This chain connects TRBV14 to TRBJ2-7; 11 bases are shared with TRBD2. Germline values: CDR1 SGHDN, CDR2 FVKESK. V gave up 0 bases and J gave up 3 bases; unmatched junction bases: 4. This CDR3 region has 16 residues. The CDR3, as DNA: TGTGCCAGCAGCCAAGATTTGCTAGCGGGAGGCTACGAGCAGTACTTC. Residues: CASSQDLLAGGYEQYF.

The rearrangement uses TRBV28 and TRBJ2-1; TRBD2 aligns across 15 bases. Germline trimming cut 4 bases from V and 2 bases from J; bases unmatched to any gene: 6. The V gene's germline CDR1 is MDHEN and CDR2 SYDVKM. This CDR3 comprises 18 residues. This CDR3 is CASSSSGLAGGPYNEQFF. The CDR3 DNA reads as TGTGCCAGCAGTTCGTCGGGACTAGCGGGAGGTCCCTACAATGAGCAGTTCTTC.

The sample holds a few counts of this clone. The chain couples TRBV4-2 to TRBJ2-7; the match to TRBD1 covers 8 bases. This CDR3 spans 16 amino acids. Germline CDR1 is LGHNA and CDR2 is YNFKEQ. V lost 6 bases, J lost 5 bases, and 15 bases stayed unmatched. The CDR3: CASSSLGQAGIHEQYF. As DNA, the CDR3 is TGTGCCAGCAGTTCACTGGGACAGGCGGGAATCCACGAGCAGTACTTC.

The gene calls are TRBV7-8 and TRBJ2-3, with D hard to call. Germline assignment: CDR1 SGHVS and CDR2 FQNEAQ. The CDR3 spans 14 residues. Trimming pared 2 bases from V and 3 bases from J, leaving 9 bases between. CDR3 DNA: TGTGCCAGCAGCTTATCGGAGTCAACAGATACGCAGTATTTT. As protein: CASSLSESTDTQYF.

This clone was counted only a few times. A read error may produce the germline difference seen at one junction end. The chain carries TRBV7-9 and TRBJ2-7; 10 nucleotides line up with TRBD2. The CDR3 consists of 16 residues. The V gene's germline CDR1 is SEHNR and CDR2 FQNEAQ (reference sequence). CDR3 DNA: TGTTCCAGCAGCTTAGAATTCAGCGGGAGGGCCTACGAGCAGTACTTC. Its translation: CSSSLEFSGRAYEQYF.

The chain recombines TRBV30 with TRBJ1-4, with a tentative D call TRBD1 (5 bases). CDR1 GTSNPN and CDR2 SVGIG come from the germline V gene (reference sequence). V shed 3 bases and J shed 6 bases, with 8 bases lying between them. The CDR3 has 12 amino acids. CDR3 in DNA: TGTGCCTGGAGGCGACAGCATGAAAAACTGTTTTTT. Protein product: CAWRRQHEKLFF.

This rearrangement joins TRBV2 to TRBJ2-5; 7 bases line up with TRBD2. V lost 4 bases and J lost 5; bases outside the gene matches: 13. The CDR3 runs 16 residues. Germline V gene sequence: CDR1 SNHLY, CDR2 FYNNEI. The CDR3 DNA sequence: TGTGCCAGCAGTGGAAGGGTGGGCGGGAGAGCGGAGACCCAGTACTTC. This encodes CASSGRVGGRAETQYF. The full variable domain, in which reference TRBV2 and TRBJ2-5 provide the parts outside the CDR3, is EPEVTQTPSHQVTQMGQEVILRCVPISNHLYFYWYRQILGQKVEFLVSFYNNEISEKSEIFDDQFSVERPDGSNFTLKIRSTKLEDSAMYFCASSGRVGGRAETQYFGPGTRLLVL.

This clone was detected only once. In nucleotides, the CDR3 is TGTGCCAGCAGCTTAGTGGCAGCCGGGGGCTACGAGCAGTACTTC. It is translated as CASSLVAAGGYEQYF. The chain links TRBV7-9 to TRBJ2-7; a weak D match, TRBD2 (6 bases). With 1 base removed from V and 3 bases from J, the gap between germline ends came to 13 bases. The length of the CDR3 is 15 residues. Germline loops: CDR1 SEHNR, CDR2 FQNEAQ (reference sequence). The variable domain in full, completed from reference TRBV7-9 and TRBJ2-7, reads DTGVSQNPRHKITKRGQNVTFRCDPISEHNRLYWYRQTLGQGPEFLTYFQNEAQLEKSRLLSDRFSAERPKGSFSTLEIQRTEQGDSAMYLCASSLVAAGGYEQYFGPGTRLTVT.

The V and J genes are TRBV29-1 and TRBJ2-6; no reliable D call. The CDR3 extends over 12 amino acids. Germline values: CDR1 SQVTM, CDR2 ANQGSEA. CDR3 DNA sequence: TGCACCATCCTATCTGGGGCCAACGTCCTGACTTTC. This sequence encodes CTILSGANVLTF.

The chain links TRBV2 to TRBJ2-3, with TRBD1 matching over 7 bases. CDR1 is SNHLY, CDR2 FYNNEI, per germline. The V gene end was trimmed by 8 bases and the J gene end by 1 base; junction bases not matched to a gene: 3. This CDR3 is built from 13 residues. For the CDR3, the DNA is TGTGCCAGCCCCCAGGGGGGCACAGATACGCAGTATTTT. Translation gives CASPQGGTDTQYF.

This rearrangement joins TRBV7-9 to TRBJ2-1, with 13 bases matching TRBD2. The length of the CDR3 is 13 residues. J was trimmed by 11 bases and V by 8 bases; bases with no gene match: 6. CDR1 is SEHNR and CDR2 is FQNEAQ in the germline V gene (reference sequence). The CDR3 region has the DNA TGTGCCAGCGGGACTAGCGGGATGGTCAAGCAGTTCTTC. Protein product: CASGTSGMVKQFF. The full variable domain, completed using reference TRBV7-9 and TRBJ2-1, is DTGVSQNPRHKITKRGQNVTFRCDPISEHNRLYWYRQTLGQGPEFLTYFQNEAQLEKSRLLSDRFSAERPKGSFSTLEIQRTEQGDSAMYLCASGTSGMVKQFFGPGTRLTVL.

The chain carries TRBV5-6 and TRBJ2-7; TRBD1 matches 9 bases. The V gene end was trimmed by 7 bases and the J gene end by 7 bases; junction bases not matched to a gene: 12. Germline assignment: CDR1 SGHDT and CDR2 YYEEEE. The CDR3 is made up of 14 amino acids. CDR3 nucleotides: TGTGCCAGCGGCATCGGACAGGGGAGAAGGGAGCAGTACTTC. This codes for CASGIGQGRREQYF. The full variable domain, completed using reference TRBV5-6 and TRBJ2-7, is DAGVTQSPTHLIKTRGQQVTLRCSPKSGHDTVSWYQQALGQGPQFIFQYYEEEERQRGNFPDRFSGHQFPNYSSELNVNALLLGDSALYLCASGIGQGRREQYFGPGTRLTVT.

The chain recombines TRBV7-2 with TRBJ2-1; D uncertain. CDR3 length: 16 residues. The V and J ends lost 2 bases and 0 bases respectively, with 11 bases between them. The germline gives CDR1 SGHTA, CDR2 FQGNSA. The CDR3 nucleotides read TGTGCCAGCAGCTTAATAGCCGGTAGCTCCTACAATGAGCAGTTCTTC. Translation gives CASSLIAGSSYNEQFF.

This clone was recorded only once. V is TRBV12-5 and J is TRBJ2-6; no clear D gene. Germline CDR1 LGHNT, CDR2 FRNRAP. V shed 4 bases and J shed 0 bases, with 13 bases lying between them. The CDR3 has 17 residues. CDR3 protein: CASGSPARSSGANVLTF. CDR3 bases: TGTGCTAGTGGTTCCCCGGCACGGAGCTCTGGGGCCAACGTCCTGACTTTC.